This T cell receptor beta chain was sequenced for a study of preoperative IRX-2 immunotherapy in early breast cancer. The CDR3 length is 15 residues. The junction had 7 bases not matched to a gene; V was cut back by 3 bases and J by 6 bases. From germline, CDR1 is SGHNT and CDR2 YENEEA. Treatment specified: preoperative locoregional IRX-2 cytokine immunotherapy. Preoperative locoregional IRX-2 cytokine immunotherapy was tested in the phase Ib source study. TCRdb's copy holds only in-frame clones and misses some; the assay was immunoSEQ multiplex PCR. The repertoire consists of 35,000 to 40,000 clones, with 65% to 90% occurring once and the leading ten covering about 1.5%.

The origin of this receptor is a human donor with breast cancer. This specimen consisted of lymph node tissue, obtained after IRX-2 immunotherapy. The V gene is TRBV11-3, the J gene TRBJ1-5, with 8 bases fitting TRBD1. CDR3 sequence: CASSLVTGVGQPQHF. DNA for the CDR3: TGTGCCAGCAGCTTGGTGACAGGGGTAGGTCAGCCCCAGCATTTT.